This T cell receptor (beta chain) comes out of a study of STAT3 mutations in large granular lymphocyte leukemia. The study, taken as a whole, reports: Treatment regimens differed across patients between samplings. In T-cell large granular lymphocyte leukemia, about half of patients showed multiple immunodominant subclonotypes.

Turning to this clone: Antigen unknown.

Sequencing was performed with immunoSEQ multiplex PCR; in TCRdb, only in-frame clones are kept and a portion is missing. This table holds about 20,000 clones, about 92% found once. Germline V CDR1 and CDR2: SGHRS, YFSETQ. The ends were cut back, 3 bases at V and 2 bases at J, with 3 bases in the middle. CDR3 length: 11 amino acids. The V and J genes are TRBV5-1 and TRBJ2-7; D is ambiguous. The sequence derives from a man aged 55-75 years with T-cell large granular lymphocyte leukemia. Some clones in this sample may be carry-over from other donors' samples. Sequences were obtained from peripheral blood mononuclear cells. The DNA of the CDR3 is TGCGCCAGCAGCTCCGCCTACGAGCAGTACTTC. Translated, it gives CASSSAYEQYF.